The 16 T cell receptor beta chains in this list originate from one sample, sequenced in a study of T and B cells in COVID-19 patients (dated by TCRdb to between 2020 and 2021). TRB repertoires were amplified from approximately 250-500 ng of genomic DNA extracted from blood. TCRdb names Illumina MiSeq as the instrument used. TRB rearrangements were amplified by multiplex PCR with BIOMED2 TRB-A/B primer pools. Using fastp at Q25 and MiXCR, TCRdb reprocessed the public reads and kept productive beta chains. Each entry is one CDR3 protein sequence, shown with its most common DNA and genes. For this sample the table gives thousands of distinct CDR3 sequences, of which about 25% were detected only once. The ten largest clones capture 15% to 20% of the sample. Sequencing used blood. The receptors here all came from a human donor with active COVID-19.

This clonotype is deemed medium-sized. This chain connects TRBV6-6 to TRBJ2-5; 8 nucleotides line up with TRBD2. The J segment lost 3 bases and the V segment lost 2 bases, leaving 8 bases of the junction unmatched. The CDR3 spans 16 residues. Germline V gene sequence: CDR1 MNHNY, CDR2 SVGAGI (reference sequence). The CDR3 sequence: CASSYPGGSGEETQYF. CDR3 nucleotides: TGTGCCAGCAGTTACCCTGGGGGTAGCGGGGAAGAGACCCAGTACTTC.

The chain recombines TRBV28 with TRBJ2-5, with D possibly matching TRBD2 (5 bases). V was shortened by 8 bases and J by 4 bases, with 14 bases between the two germline ends. In germline, CDR1 is MDHEN, CDR2 SYDVKM. CDR3 size: 13 residues. The CDR3 sequence: CASLEGGRETQYF. The DNA of the CDR3 is TGTGCCAGCCTGGAAGGAGGTCGAGAGACCCAGTACTTC.

This clonotype was seen more than once but under ten times. V is TRBV20-1 and J is TRBJ2-5, with TRBD2 matching over 11 bases. J was trimmed by 4 bases and V by 7 bases; bases with no gene match: 8. Germline CDR1 DFQATT, CDR2 SNEGSKA (reference sequence). The CDR3 totals 14 residues. CDR3 bases: TGCAGTGTCAGACTAGCGGGGAGGGGAGAGACCCAGTACTTC. It translates to CSVRLAGRGETQYF.

This clonotype has just a few counts. The gene calls are TRBV7-9 and TRBJ2-4; D is unresolved. The germline gives CDR1 SEHNR, CDR2 FQNEAQ (reference sequence). Trimming removed 0 bases at V and 6 bases at J, with 3 bases between. The CDR3 runs 12 residues. CDR3 loop: CASSLAPNIQYF. In DNA form, the CDR3 reads TGTGCCAGCAGCTTAGCACCAAACATTCAGTACTTC.

Relative to its sample, this clonotype is medium-sized (0.01 to 0.1%). V and J are TRBV24-1 and TRBJ2-3; 8 bases fit TRBD2. V was clipped by 7 bases and J by 0 bases; unmatched bases: 2. Per the germline V gene, CDR1 is KGHDR and CDR2 is SFDVKD. This CDR3 is 14 amino acids long. The CDR3 DNA sequence: TGTGCCACCAGACCTAGCGGGAGCACAGATACGCAGTATTTT. Protein sequence: CATRPSGSTDTQYF.

Notes on this clonotype: Sequence at one end of the junction differs from germline and may be a read error. This sequence joins TRBV5-1 and TRBJ2-1; 9 bases match TRBD2. The CDR3 extends over 17 amino acids. CDR1 is SGHRS and CDR2 is YFSETQ in the germline V gene. The CDR3 is CASSLAPSGTLYNEQFF. DNA for the CDR3: TGTGCCAGCAGCTTGGCGCCTAGCGGGACCTTATACAATGAGCAGTTCTTC.

In its sample, this clonotype was seen a few times. The chain carries TRBV7-2 and TRBJ1-1; 7 nucleotides agree with TRBD1. The CDR3 is made up of 16 amino acids. The trim removed 4 bases at V and 0 bases at J, leaving 8 bases unmatched. Germline CDR1 reads SGHTA; CDR2 reads FQGNSA. The CDR3 DNA follows: TGTGCCAGCAGCTACCTAGGGACAGATATGAACACTGAAGCTTTCTTT. Translation gives CASSYLGTDMNTEAFF.

Judged by abundance, this clonotype is medium-sized. This chain uses TRBV18 with TRBJ2-5, with TRBD1 matching 10 bases. Trimming at V came to 5 bases and at J to 1 base, leaving 4 bases not matched to a gene. The germline V gene encodes CDR1 KGHSH and CDR2 LQKENI. The CDR3 is 15 amino acids. The CDR3 is CASSSRTGGQETQYF. The CDR3 nucleotides read TGTGCCAGCTCATCCCGGACAGGGGGCCAAGAGACCCAGTACTTC.

This clonotype was counted many times. The chain recombines TRBV6-1 with TRBJ2-3; unclear D gene. CDR1 and CDR2 (germline): MNHNS, SASEGT. The CDR3 sequence is 16 residues long. V lost 1 base and J lost 2, with 13 bases in between. Here the CDR3 reads CASSEGPTWDTDTQYF. The CDR3 region has the DNA TGTGCCAGCAGTGAAGGTCCCACCTGGGACACAGATACGCAGTATTTT.

The chain combines TRBV6-1 with TRBJ2-1; TRBD1 agrees at 10 bases. Germline assignment: CDR1 MNHNS and CDR2 SASEGT. Trimming at V came to 4 bases and at J to 2 bases, leaving 8 bases not matched to a gene. CDR3 length: 17 residues. The CDR3 here is CASSARTGGGAYNEQFF. The CDR3 region has the DNA TGTGCCAGCAGTGCCAGGACAGGGGGAGGCGCCTACAATGAGCAGTTCTTC.

In its sample, this clonotype is medium-sized (0.01 to 0.1%). The chain recombines TRBV19 with TRBJ1-3; D is ambiguous. Trimming took off 8 bases at V and 0 bases at J, with 5 bases between the two ends. The CDR3 loop spans 12 amino acids. Per germline, CDR1 LNHDA and CDR2 SQIVND (reference sequence). CDR3 coding DNA: TGTGCCAGTCGGAGCTCTGGAAACACCATATATTTT. Translated, it gives CASRSSGNTIYF.

This chain links TRBV12-3 or TRBV12-4 with TRBJ2-1, with 10 bases fitting TRBD2. This CDR3 is 16 amino acids long. Trimming cost V 6 bases and J 2 bases; bases outside gene matches: 7. The CDR3 nucleotides are TGTGCCAGCAGCTTTAGCGGGGGGTACGCCTACAATGAGCAGTTCTTC. Translated, it gives CASSFSGGYAYNEQFF.

The chain links TRBV7-6 to TRBJ1-5; D gene ambiguous. Between the trimmed V and J ends, which lost 5 bases and 7 bases, there was a span of 9 bases. The CDR3 loop spans 12 amino acids. CDR1 and CDR2 from the germline V gene are SGHVS and FNYEAQ. The CDR3, as DNA: TGTGCCAGCAGCCAACTAGGCCAGCCCCAGCATTTT. Protein sequence: CASSQLGQPQHF.

This clonotype was picked up many times. The genes are TRBV5-4 and TRBJ1-4; 7 nucleotides align to TRBD1. The V and J ends lost 1 base and 8 bases, in that order; junction bases with no gene match: 2. CDR3 length: 13 amino acids. CDR1 is SGHNT, CDR2 YYREEE, per germline (reference sequence). CDR3 region: CASSLRGLEKLFF. The CDR3 DNA reads TGTGCCAGCAGCTTGAGGGGGCTCGAAAAACTGTTTTTT.

This clonotype has only a few counts. The rearrangement links TRBV5-1 to TRBJ2-5; D is uncertain. CDR3 length: 14 amino acids. The V end lost 0 bases, the J end lost 4 bases, and 10 bases lay between the germline ends. CDR1 SGHRS and CDR2 YFSETQ come from the germline V gene. The CDR3 loop reads CASSLEASGETQYF. CDR3 DNA sequence: TGCGCCAGCAGCTTGGAAGCTAGTGGAGAGACCCAGTACTTC.

This clonotype is judged medium-sized. This chain uses TRBV29-1 with TRBJ1-4; D is ambiguous. The CDR3 totals 11 residues. With 7 bases removed from V and 12 bases from J, the gap between germline ends came to 15 bases. CDR1 is SQVTM, CDR2 ANQGSEA, per germline. CDR3 sequence: CSGGVQNQLFF. In DNA form, the CDR3 reads TGCAGCGGCGGGGTCCAGAACCAACTGTTTTTT.